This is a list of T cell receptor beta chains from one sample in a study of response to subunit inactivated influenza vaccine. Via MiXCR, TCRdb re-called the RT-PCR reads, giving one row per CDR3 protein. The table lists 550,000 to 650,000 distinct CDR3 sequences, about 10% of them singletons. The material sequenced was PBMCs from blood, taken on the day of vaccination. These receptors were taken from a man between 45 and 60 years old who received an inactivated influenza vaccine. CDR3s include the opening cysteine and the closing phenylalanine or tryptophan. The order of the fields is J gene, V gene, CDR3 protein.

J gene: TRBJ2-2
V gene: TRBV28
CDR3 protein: CASSLRSRVLTGELFF

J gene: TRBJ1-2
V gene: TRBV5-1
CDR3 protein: CASSLGSRPTMTRGYTF

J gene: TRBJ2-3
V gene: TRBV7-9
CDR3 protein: CASSGLAGPTDTQYF

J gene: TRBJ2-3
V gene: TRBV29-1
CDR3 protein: CSVEWTGDHSTDTQYF

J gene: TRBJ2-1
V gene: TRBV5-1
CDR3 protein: CASSSRGGRQTSYNEQFF

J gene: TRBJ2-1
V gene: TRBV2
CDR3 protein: CASSEGQGALVEQFF

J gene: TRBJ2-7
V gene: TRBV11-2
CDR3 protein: CASSRGLAAGYEQYF

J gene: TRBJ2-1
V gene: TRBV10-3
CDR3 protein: CAIKEGGVSYNEQFF

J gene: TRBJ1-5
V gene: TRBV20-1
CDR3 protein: CSATDGDQPQHF

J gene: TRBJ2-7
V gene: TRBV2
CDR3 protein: CATQTGEPYEQYF

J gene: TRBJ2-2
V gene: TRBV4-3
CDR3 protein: CASSRKLLAGGETGELFF

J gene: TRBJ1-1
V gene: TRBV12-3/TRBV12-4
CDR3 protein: CASSLGTGGGVTEAFF

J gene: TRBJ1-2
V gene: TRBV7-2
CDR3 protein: CASSSGQGGGYTF

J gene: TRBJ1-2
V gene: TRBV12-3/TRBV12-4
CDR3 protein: CASSFGVYGYTF

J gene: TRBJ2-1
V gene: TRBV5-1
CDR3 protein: CASSLWGSGNEQFF

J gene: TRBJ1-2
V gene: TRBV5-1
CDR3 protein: CASRFSTGTANYGYTF

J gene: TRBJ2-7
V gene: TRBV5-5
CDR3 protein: CASRPDPGPYEQYF

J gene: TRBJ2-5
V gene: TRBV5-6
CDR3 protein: CASSSGLSEETQYF

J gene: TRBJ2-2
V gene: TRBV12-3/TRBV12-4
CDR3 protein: CATAVGGTGELFF

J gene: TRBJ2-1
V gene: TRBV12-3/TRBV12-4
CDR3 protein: CTSSRDIAGGPDNEQFF

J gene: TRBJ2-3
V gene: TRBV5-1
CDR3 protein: CASSLVAGGPSDTQYF

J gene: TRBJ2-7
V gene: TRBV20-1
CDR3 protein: CSARVSSYEQYF

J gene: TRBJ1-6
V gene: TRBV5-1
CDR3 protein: CASSNTSPVPQISSPLHF

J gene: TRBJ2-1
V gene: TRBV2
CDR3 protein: CASSAQVYNEQFF

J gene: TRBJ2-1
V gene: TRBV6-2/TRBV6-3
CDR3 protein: CASSNLAGAYNEQFF

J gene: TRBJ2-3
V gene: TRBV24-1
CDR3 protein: CATSDSGTLGTDTQYF

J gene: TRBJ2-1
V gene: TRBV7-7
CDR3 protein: CASSDKTGVNEQFF

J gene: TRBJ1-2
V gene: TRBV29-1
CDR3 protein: CSELTGDYGYTF

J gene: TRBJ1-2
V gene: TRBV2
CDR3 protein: CASKSDRSNYGYTF

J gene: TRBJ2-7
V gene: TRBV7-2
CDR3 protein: CASSLEVSYEQYF

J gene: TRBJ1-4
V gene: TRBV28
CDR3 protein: CASRFSNEKLFF

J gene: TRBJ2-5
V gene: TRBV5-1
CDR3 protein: CASSSGQTAGDQYF

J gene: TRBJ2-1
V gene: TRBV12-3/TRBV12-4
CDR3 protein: CASKRFNEQFF

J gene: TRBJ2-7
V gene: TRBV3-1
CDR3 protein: CASSQVLRTRGVEQYF

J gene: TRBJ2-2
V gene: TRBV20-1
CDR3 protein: CSARGPKTSGGQNTGELFF

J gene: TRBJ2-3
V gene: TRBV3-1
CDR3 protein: CASTLTLAGGSTDTQYF

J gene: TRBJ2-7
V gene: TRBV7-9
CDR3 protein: CASSRGPIYEQYF

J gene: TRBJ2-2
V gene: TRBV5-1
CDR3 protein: CASSPPPDGELFF

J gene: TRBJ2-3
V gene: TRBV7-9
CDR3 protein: CASSLGRVLAGADTQYF

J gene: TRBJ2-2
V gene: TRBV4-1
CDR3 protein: CASSQVQYTGELFF

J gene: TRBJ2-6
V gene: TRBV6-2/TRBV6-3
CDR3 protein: CASSSPLLGTPHSGANVLTF

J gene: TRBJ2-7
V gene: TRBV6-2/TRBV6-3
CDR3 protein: CASSYRGTKVYEQYF

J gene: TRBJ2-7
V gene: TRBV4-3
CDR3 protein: CASSQDPYGTGNSYEQYF

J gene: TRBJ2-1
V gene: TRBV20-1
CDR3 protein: CSARRREVYNEQFF

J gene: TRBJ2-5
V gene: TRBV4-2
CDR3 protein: CASSQDPLAGVEETQYF

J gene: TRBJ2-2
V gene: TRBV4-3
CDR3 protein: CASSQNSRTVNTGELFF

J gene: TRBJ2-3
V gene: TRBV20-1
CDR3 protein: CSARGRYTDTQYF

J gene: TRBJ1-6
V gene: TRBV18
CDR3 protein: CASSPDNSPLHF

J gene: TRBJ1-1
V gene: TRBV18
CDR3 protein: CASSPGTGSLNTEAFF

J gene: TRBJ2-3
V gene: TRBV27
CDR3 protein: CASRRLAESDTQYF

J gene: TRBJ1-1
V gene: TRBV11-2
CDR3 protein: CASSMSTRNTEAFF

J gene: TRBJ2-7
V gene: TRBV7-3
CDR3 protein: CASSPGHSSYEQYF

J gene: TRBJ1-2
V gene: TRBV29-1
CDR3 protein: CSVDIPPRGYTF

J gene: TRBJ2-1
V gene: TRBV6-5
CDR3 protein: CASSILAGGYSLYNEQFF

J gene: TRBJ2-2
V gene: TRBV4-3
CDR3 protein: CASSQDAGAGGPRELFF

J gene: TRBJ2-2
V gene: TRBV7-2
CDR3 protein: CASSLVTTGELFF

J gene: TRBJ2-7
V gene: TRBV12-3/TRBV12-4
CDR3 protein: CASRERQEEQYF

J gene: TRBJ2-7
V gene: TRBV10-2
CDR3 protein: CASSNTPGTGGKGQYF

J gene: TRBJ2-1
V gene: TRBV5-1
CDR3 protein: CASRRTGPDLGSAQFF

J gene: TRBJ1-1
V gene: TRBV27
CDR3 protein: CASSPWGGTEAFF